This T cell receptor (beta chain) was documented in a study of multiple sclerosis patients with progressive multifocal leukoencephalopathy. The CDR3 is 14 amino acids. V lost 9 bases and J 8 bases, leaving 21 bases between the germline ends. The germline CDR1 and CDR2 sequences are LNHDA and SQIVND (reference sequence). The method was immunoSEQ multiplex PCR; TCRdb's version includes in-frame clones alone and lacks a portion of them. Of about 32,000 clones listed, 85% to 95% are singletons. Time point given: before natalizumab initiation. The TCR comes from a man aged 25 to 45 with multiple sclerosis. The V call is TRBV19, the J call TRBJ2-3; D may be TRBD2 (6 bases). The sequenced sample consisted of PBMCs. CDR3 sequence (DNA): TGTGCCAGCCTCCGGTGGGGGGTCCTCGGTACGCAGTATTTT. It encodes CASLRWGVLGTQYF.